This TCR beta chain was sequenced in a study of cytomegalovirus exposure and HLA in healthy donors. Overall study findings and caveats: The study recorded 150 to 200 TCR beta chains that were cytomegalovirus-associated.

The PCR used 60 Vbeta and 13 Jbeta primers. Sequencing used immunoSEQ multiplex PCR; TCRdb keeps in-frame clones, though not all of them. This sample has some 200,000 clones; more than 65% occur once, and the top ten carry 2.9%. With regard to this clone: No antigen is known for it.

The clonotype comes from a female donor in good health and CMV-seronegative. The sequenced sample consisted of PBMCs.

CDR3 region: CASSIGTGGSPLHF. The CDR3 nucleotides read TGTGCCAGCAGCATTGGGACAGGGGGATCACCCCTCCACTTT. The chain recombines TRBV5-5 with TRBJ1-6; 11 bases agree with TRBD1. V gave up 4 bases and J gave up 10 bases; unmatched junction bases: 4. CDR3 length: 14 amino acids. Looked up from germline, CDR1 is SGHKS and CDR2 is YYEKEE (reference sequence).